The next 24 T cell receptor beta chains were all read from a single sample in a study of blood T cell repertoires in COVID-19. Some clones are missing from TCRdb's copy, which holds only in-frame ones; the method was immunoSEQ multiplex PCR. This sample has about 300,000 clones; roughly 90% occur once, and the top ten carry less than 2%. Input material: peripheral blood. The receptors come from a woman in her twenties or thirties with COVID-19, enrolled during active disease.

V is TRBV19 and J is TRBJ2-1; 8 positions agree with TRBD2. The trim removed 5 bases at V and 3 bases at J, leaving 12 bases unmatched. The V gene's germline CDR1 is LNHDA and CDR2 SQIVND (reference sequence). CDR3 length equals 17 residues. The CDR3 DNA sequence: TGTGCCAGTAGTTCAGGGCCTAGGGCGGGGGGCTACAATGAGCAGTTCTTC. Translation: CASSSGPRAGGYNEQFF.

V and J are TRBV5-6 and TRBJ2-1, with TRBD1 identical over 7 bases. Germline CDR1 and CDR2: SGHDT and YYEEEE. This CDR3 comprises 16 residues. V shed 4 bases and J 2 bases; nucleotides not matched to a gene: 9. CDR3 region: CASSRPGGWPYNEQFF. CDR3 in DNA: TGTGCCAGCAGCCGTCCAGGGGGTTGGCCCTACAATGAGCAGTTCTTC. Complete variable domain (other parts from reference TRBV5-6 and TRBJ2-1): DAGVTQSPTHLIKTRGQQVTLRCSPKSGHDTVSWYQQALGQGPQFIFQYYEEEERQRGNFPDRFSGHQFPNYSSELNVNALLLGDSALYLCASSRPGGWPYNEQFFGPGTRLTVL.

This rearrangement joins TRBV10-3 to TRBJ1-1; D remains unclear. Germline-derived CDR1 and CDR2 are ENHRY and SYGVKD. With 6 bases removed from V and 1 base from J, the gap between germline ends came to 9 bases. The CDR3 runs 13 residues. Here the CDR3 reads CAISVLQNTEAFF. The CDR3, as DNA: TGTGCCATCAGCGTACTCCAGAACACTGAAGCTTTCTTT.

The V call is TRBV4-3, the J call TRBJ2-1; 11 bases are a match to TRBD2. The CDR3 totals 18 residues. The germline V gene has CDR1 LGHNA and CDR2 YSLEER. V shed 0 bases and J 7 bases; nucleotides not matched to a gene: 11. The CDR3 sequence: CASSQEISGGARANEQFF. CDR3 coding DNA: TGCGCCAGCAGCCAAGAAATTAGCGGGGGGGCTCGGGCGAATGAGCAGTTCTTC.

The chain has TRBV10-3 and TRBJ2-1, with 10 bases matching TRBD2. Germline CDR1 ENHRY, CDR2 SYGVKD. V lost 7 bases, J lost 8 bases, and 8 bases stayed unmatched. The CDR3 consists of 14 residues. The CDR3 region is CAIKGTSAKDEQFF. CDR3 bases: TGTGCCATCAAAGGGACTAGCGCCAAGGATGAGCAGTTCTTC.

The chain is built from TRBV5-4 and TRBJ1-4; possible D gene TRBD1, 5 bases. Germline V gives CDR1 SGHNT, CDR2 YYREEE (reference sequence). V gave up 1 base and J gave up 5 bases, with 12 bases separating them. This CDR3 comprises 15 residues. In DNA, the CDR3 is TGTGCCAGCAGCTTGTATCAGGGTATGAATGAAAAACTGTTTTTT. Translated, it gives CASSLYQGMNEKLFF.

CDR3 region: CASSLLTGTGGEKLFF. DNA of the CDR3: TGTGCCAGCAGCTTATTAACCGGGACAGGGGGGGAAAAACTGTTTTTT. V is TRBV5-6 and J is TRBJ1-4; TRBD1 matches 11 bases. The CDR3 is 16 residues long. The V gene's germline CDR1 is SGHDT and CDR2 YYEEEE. Germline trimming cut 2 bases from V and 8 bases from J; bases unmatched to any gene: 8.

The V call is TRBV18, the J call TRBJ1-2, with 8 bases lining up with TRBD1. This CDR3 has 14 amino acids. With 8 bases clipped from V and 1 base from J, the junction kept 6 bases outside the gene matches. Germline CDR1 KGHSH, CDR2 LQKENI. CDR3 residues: CASRDRGNNYGYTF. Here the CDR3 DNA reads TGTGCCAGCCGTGACAGGGGCAATAACTATGGCTACACCTTC.

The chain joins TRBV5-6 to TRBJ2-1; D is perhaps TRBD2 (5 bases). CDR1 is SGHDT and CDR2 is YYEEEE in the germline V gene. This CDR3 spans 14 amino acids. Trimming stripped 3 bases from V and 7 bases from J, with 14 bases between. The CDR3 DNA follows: TGTGCCAGCAGCTGGAGGACCAGAACGAATGAGCAGTTCTTC. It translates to CASSWRTRTNEQFF. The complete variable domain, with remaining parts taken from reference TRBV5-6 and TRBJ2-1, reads DAGVTQSPTHLIKTRGQQVTLRCSPKSGHDTVSWYQQALGQGPQFIFQYYEEEERQRGNFPDRFSGHQFPNYSSELNVNALLLGDSALYLCASSWRTRTNEQFFGPGTRLTVL.

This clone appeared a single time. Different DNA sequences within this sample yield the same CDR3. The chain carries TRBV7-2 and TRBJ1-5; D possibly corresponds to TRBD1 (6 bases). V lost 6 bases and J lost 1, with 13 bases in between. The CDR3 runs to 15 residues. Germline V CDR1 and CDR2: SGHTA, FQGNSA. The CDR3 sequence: CASSLQGYSNQPQHF. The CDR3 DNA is TGTGCCAGCAGTCTACAGGGCTACAGCAATCAGCCCCAGCATTTT.

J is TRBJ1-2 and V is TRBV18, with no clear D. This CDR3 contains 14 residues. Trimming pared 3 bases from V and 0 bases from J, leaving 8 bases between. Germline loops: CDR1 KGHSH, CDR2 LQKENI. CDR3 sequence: CASSPLPANYGYTF. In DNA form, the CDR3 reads TGTGCCAGCTCACCCCTTCCAGCTAACTATGGCTACACCTTC. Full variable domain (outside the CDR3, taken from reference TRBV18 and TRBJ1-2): NAGVMQNPRHLVRRRGQEARLRCSPMKGHSHVYWYRQLPEEGLKFMVYLQKENIIDESGMPKERFSAEFPKEGPSILRIQQVVRGDSAAYFCASSPLPANYGYTFGSGTRLTVV.

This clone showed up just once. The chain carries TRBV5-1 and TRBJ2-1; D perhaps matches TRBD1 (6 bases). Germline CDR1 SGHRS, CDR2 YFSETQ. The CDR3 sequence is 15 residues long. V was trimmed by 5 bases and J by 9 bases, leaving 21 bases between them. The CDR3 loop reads CASRPGDKSYGEQFF. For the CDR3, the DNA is TGCGCCAGCAGACCCGGGGACAAGTCTTACGGTGAGCAGTTCTTC.

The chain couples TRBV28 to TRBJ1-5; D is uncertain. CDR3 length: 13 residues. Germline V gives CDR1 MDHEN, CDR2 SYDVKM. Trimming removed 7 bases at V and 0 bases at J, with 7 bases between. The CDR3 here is CASTYYSNQPQHF. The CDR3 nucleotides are TGTGCCAGCACCTACTATAGCAATCAGCCCCAGCATTTT.

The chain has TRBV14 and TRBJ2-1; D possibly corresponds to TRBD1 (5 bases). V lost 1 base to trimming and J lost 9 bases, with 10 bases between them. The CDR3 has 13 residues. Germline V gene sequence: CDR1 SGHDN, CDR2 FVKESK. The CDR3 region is CASSQGGPGEQFF. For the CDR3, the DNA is TGTGCCAGCAGCCAAGGGGGCCCAGGTGAGCAGTTCTTC.

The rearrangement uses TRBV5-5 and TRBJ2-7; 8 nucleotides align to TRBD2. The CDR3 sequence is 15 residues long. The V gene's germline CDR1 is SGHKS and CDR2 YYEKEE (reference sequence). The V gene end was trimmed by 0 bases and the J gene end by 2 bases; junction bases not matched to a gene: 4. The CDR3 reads CASSLGLAIPYEQYF. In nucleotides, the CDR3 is TGTGCCAGCAGCTTGGGACTAGCGATCCCCTACGAGCAGTACTTC.

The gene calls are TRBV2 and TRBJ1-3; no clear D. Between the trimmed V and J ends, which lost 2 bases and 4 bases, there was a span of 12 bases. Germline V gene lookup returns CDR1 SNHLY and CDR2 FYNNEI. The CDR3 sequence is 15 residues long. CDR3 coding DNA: TGTGCCAGCAGTGAAATGGCCCGAGGGGGAAACACCATATATTTT. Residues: CASSEMARGGNTIYF.

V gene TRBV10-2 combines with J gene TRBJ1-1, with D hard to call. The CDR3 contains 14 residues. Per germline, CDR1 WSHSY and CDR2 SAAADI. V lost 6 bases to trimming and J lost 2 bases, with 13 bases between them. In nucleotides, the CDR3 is TGCGCCAGCAGGGCGGGAAAGGGCAACACTGAAGCTTTCTTT. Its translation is CASRAGKGNTEAFF.

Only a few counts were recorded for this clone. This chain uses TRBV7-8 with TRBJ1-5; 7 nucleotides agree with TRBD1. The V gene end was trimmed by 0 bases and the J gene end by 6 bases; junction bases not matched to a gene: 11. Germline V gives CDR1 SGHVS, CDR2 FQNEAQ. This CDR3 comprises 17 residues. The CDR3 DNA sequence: TGTGCCAGCAGCTTAGCGTCATTAGGGGGCGAAGGTCAGCCCCAGCATTTT. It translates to CASSLASLGGEGQPQHF.

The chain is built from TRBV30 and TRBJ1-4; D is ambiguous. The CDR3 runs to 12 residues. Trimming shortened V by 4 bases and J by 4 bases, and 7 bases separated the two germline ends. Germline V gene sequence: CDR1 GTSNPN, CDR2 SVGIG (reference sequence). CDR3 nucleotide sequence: TGTGCCTGGAACGAGATTAATGAAAAACTGTTTTTT. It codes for CAWNEINEKLFF.

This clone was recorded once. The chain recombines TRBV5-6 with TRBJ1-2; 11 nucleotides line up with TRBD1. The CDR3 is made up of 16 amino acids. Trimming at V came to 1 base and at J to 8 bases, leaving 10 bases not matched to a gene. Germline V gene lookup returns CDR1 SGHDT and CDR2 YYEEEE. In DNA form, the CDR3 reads TGTGCCAGCAGCTTGACTTGGACAGGGGGCGCCCCGGGCTACACCTTC. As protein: CASSLTWTGGAPGYTF.

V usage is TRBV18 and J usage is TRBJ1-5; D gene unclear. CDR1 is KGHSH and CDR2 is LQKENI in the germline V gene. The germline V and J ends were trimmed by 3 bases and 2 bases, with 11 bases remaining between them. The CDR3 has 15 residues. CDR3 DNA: TGTGCCAGCTCACCTACCGTGAGGGGCAATCAGCCCCAGCATTTT. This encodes CASSPTVRGNQPQHF.

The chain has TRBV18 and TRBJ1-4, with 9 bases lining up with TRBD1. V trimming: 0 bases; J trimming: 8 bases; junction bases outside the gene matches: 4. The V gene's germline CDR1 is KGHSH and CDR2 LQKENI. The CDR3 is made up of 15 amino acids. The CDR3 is CASSPPGQGREKLFF. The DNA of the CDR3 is TGTGCCAGCTCACCACCGGGACAGGGTCGAGAAAAACTGTTTTTT.

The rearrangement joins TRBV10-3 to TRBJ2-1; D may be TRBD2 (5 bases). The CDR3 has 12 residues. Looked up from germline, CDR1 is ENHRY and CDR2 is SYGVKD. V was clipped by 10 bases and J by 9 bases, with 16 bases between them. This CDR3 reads CATAAEGIEQFF. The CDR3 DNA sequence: TGTGCCACCGCCGCAGAGGGCATTGAGCAGTTCTTC.

The CDR3 nucleotides are TGTGCCAGCTCACCGTACGAGGACAGTTCTAATTCACCCCTCCACTTT. Protein product: CASSPYEDSSNSPLHF. The chain combines TRBV18 with TRBJ1-6; perhaps TRBD1 as D (6 bases). From germline, CDR1 is KGHSH and CDR2 LQKENI. The CDR3 totals 16 residues. V shed 3 bases and J shed 6 bases, with 15 bases lying between them. Using reference TRBV18 and TRBJ1-6 for the parts outside the CDR3, the full variable domain is NAGVMQNPRHLVRRRGQEARLRCSPMKGHSHVYWYRQLPEEGLKFMVYLQKENIIDESGMPKERFSAEFPKEGPSILRIQQVVRGDSAAYFCASSPYEDSSNSPLHFGNGTRLTVT.